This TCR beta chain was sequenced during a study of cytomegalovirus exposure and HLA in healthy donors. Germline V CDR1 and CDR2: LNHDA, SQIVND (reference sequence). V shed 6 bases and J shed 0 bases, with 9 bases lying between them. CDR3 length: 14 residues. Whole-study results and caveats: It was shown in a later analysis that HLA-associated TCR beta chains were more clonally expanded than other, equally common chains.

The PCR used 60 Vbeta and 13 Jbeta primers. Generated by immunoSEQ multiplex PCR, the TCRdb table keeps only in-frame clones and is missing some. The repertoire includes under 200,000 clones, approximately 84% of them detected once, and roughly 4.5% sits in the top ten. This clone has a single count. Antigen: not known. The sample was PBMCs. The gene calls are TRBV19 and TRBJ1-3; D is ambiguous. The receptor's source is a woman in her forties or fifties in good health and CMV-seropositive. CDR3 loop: CASRYGVSGNTIYF. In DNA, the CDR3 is TGTGCCAGTAGATACGGAGTCTCTGGAAACACCATATATTTT.